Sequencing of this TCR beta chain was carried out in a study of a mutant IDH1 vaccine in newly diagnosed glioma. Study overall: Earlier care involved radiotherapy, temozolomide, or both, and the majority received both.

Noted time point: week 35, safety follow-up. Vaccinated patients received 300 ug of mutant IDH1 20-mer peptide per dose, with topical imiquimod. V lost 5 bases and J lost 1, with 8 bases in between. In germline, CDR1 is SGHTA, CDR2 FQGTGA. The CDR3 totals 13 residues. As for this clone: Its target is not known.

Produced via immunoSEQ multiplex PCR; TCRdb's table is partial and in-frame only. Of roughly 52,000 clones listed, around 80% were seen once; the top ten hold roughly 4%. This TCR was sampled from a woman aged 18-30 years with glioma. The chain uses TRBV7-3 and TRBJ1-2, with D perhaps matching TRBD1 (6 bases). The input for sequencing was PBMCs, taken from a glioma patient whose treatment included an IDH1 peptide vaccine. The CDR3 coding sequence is TGTGCCAGCAGCGCACAGGGTAACTATGGCTACACCTTC. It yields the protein CASSAQGNYGYTF.